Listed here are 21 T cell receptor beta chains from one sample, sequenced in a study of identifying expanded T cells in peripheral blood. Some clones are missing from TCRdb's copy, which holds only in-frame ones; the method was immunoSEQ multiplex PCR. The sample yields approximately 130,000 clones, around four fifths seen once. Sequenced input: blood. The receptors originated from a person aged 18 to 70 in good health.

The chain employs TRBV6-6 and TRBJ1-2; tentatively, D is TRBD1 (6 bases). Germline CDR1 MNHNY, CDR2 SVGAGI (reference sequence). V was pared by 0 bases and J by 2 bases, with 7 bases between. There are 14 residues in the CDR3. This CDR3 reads CASSYSTGNYGYTF. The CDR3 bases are TGTGCCAGCAGTTACTCGACAGGAAACTATGGCTACACCTTC.

The CDR3 DNA reads as TGTGCCAGCAGTCCCGGACAGACGATGCATCAGCCCCAGCATTTT. It encodes CASSPGQTMHQPQHF. The chain uses TRBV28 and TRBJ1-5; TRBD1 might be the D (6 bases). CDR3 length: 15 residues. Trimming cost V 5 bases and J 5 bases, with 16 bases left between them. Germline V lookup: CDR1 MDHEN, CDR2 SYDVKM.

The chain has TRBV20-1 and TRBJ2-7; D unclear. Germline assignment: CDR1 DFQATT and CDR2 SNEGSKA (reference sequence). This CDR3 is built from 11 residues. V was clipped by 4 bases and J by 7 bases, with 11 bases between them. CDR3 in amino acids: CSATPAWEQYF. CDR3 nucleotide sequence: TGCAGTGCTACCCCGGCCTGGGAGCAGTACTTC.

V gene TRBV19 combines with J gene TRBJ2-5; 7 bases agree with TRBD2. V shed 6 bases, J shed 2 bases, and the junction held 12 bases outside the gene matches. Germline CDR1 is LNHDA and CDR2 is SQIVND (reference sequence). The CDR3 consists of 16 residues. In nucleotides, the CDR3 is TGTGCCAGTAGAAAAAACGGACTAGGGGAGCAAGAGACCCAGTACTTC. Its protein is CASRKNGLGEQETQYF.

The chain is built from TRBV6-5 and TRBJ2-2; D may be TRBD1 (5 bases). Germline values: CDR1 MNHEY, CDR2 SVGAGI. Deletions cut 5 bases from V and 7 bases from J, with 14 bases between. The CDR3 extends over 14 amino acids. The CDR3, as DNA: TGTGCCAGCAGTCAGACAGCGTATGGCGGGGAGCTGTTTTTT. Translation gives CASSQTAYGGELFF.

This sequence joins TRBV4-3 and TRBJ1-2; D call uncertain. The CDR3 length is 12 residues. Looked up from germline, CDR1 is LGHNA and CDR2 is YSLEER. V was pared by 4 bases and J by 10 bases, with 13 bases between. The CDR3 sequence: CASSLQSGAYTF. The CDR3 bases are TGCGCCAGCAGCCTCCAATCTGGCGCCTACACCTTC.

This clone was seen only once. The CDR3 coding sequence is TGCGCCAGCAGCCCCCCGGACACCTACTATGGCTACACCTTC. As protein: CASSPPDTYYGYTF. This rearrangement joins TRBV4-1 to TRBJ1-2; a weak D match, TRBD1 (5 bases). Between the trimmed V and J ends, which lost 4 bases and 3 bases, there was a span of 12 bases. The CDR3 loop spans 14 amino acids. Germline CDR1 and CDR2: MGHRA and YSYEKL.

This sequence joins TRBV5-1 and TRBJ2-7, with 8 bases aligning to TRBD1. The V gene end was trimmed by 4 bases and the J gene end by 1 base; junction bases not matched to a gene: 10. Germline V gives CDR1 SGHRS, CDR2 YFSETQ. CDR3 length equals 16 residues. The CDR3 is CASSPDRVYISYEQYF. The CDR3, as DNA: TGCGCCAGCAGCCCGGACAGGGTTTATATTTCCTACGAGCAGTACTTC.

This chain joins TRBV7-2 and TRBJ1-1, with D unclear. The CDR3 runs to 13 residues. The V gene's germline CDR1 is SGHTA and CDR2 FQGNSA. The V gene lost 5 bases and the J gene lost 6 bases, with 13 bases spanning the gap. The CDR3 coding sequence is TGTGCCAGCAGCCTGGAACTACACGCTGAAGCTTTCTTT. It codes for CASSLELHAEAFF. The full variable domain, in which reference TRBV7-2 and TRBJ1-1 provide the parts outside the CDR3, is GAGVSQSPSNKVTEKGKDVELRCDPISGHTALYWYRQSLGQGLEFLIYFQGNSAPDKSGLPSDRFSAERTGGSVSTLTIQRTQQEDSAVYLCASSLELHAEAFFGQGTRLTVV.

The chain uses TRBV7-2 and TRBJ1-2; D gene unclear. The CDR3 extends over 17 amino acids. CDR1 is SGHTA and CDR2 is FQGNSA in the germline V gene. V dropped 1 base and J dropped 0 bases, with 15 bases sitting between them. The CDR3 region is CASSLVSGRGANYGYTF. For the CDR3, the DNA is TGTGCCAGCAGCTTAGTATCTGGGCGCGGAGCTAACTATGGCTACACCTTC.

CDR3 nucleotides: TGCGCCAGCAGCGGATTAGGACAGGGAGGCACTGAAGCTTTCTTT. This gives the protein CASSGLGQGGTEAFF. The gene calls are TRBV5-1 and TRBJ1-1; TRBD1 matches at 8 bases. Germline CDR1 is SGHRS and CDR2 is YFSETQ. V shed 4 bases, J shed 4 bases, and the junction held 9 bases outside the gene matches. The CDR3 runs to 15 residues. Looking up the rest from reference TRBV5-1 and TRBJ1-1 gives the full variable domain: KAGVTQTPRYLIKTRGQQVTLSCSPISGHRSVSWYQQTPGQGLQFLFEYFSETQRNKGNFPGRFSGRQFSNSRSEMNVSTLELGDSALYLCASSGLGQGGTEAFFGQGTRLTVV.

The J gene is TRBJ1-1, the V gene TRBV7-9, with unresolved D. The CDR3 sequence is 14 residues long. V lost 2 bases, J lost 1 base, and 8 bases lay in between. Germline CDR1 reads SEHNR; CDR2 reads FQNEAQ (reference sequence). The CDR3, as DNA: TGTGCCAGCAGCTTAAATAGGCAGAACACTGAAGCTTTCTTT. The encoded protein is CASSLNRQNTEAFF.

The CDR3 region has the DNA TGTGCCAGCAGCTTGGTCACTAGCGGGGGGACTCAAGAGCAGTTCTTC. Its translation: CASSLVTSGGTQEQFF. This chain links TRBV5-5 with TRBJ2-1; 12 nucleotides agree with TRBD2. Looked up from germline, CDR1 is SGHKS and CDR2 is YYEKEE (reference sequence). The CDR3 runs to 16 residues. The ends lost 0 bases at V and 10 bases at J; junction bases unmatched: 8.

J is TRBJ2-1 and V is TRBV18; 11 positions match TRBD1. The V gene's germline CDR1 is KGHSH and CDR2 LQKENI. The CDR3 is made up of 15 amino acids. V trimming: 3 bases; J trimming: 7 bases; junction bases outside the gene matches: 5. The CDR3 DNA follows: TGTGCCAGCTCACCTTGGACAGGGGGCAGGAATGAGCAGTTCTTC. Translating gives CASSPWTGGRNEQFF.

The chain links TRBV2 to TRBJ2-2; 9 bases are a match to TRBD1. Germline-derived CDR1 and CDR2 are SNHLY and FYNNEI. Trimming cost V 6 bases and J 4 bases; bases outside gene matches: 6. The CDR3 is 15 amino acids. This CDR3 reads CASSARQGGTGELFF. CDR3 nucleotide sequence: TGTGCCAGCAGCGCCAGACAGGGGGGCACCGGGGAGCTGTTTTTT.

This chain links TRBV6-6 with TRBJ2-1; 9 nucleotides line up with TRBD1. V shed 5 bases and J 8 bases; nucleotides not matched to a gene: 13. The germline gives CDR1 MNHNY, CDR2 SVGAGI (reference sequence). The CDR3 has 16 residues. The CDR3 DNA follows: TGTGCCAGCAGTGGACTTTGGGACAGGGCGTCCGATGAGCAGTTCTTC. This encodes CASSGLWDRASDEQFF.

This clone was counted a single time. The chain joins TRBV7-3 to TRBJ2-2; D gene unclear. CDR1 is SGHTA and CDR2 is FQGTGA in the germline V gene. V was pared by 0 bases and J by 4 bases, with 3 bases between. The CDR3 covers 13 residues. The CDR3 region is CASSLTSTGELFF. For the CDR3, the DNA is TGTGCCAGCAGCTTAACGTCCACCGGGGAGCTGTTTTTT.

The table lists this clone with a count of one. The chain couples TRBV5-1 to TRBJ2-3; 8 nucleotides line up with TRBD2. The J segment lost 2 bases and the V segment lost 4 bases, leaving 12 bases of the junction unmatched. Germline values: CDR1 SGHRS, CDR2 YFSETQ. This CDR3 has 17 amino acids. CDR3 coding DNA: TGCGCCAGCAGCCCTGAGCCCCGGGGGGGGGCCACAGATACGCAGTATTTT. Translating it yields CASSPEPRGGATDTQYF.

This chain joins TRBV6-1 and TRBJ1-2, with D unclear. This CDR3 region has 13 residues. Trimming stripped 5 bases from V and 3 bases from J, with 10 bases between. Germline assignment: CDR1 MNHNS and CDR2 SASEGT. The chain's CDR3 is CASSLQNYYGYTF. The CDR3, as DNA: TGTGCCAGCAGTTTACAGAATTACTATGGCTACACCTTC.

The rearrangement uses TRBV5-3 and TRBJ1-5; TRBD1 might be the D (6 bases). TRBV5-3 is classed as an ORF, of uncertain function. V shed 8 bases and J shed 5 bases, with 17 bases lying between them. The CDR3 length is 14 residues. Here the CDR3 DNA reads TGTGCCAGGTCGGACAGCGAAGGTGATCAGCCCCAGCATTTT. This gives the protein CARSDSEGDQPQHF.

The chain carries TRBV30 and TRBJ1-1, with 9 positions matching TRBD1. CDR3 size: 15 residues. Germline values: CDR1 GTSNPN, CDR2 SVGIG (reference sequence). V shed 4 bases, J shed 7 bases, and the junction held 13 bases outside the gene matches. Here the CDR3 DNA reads TGTGCCTGGACCCCCCCTGACAGGGGGGGGATTGAAGCTTTCTTT. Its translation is CAWTPPDRGGIEAFF. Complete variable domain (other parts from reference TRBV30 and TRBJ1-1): SQTIHQWPATLVQPVGSPLSLECTVEGTSNPNLYWYRQAAGRGLQLLFYSVGIGQISSEVPQNLSASRPQDRQFILSSKKLLLSDSGFYLCAWTPPDRGGIEAFFGQGTRLTVV.